This entry describes one T cell receptor (beta chain). Its target is not known. V was pared by 8 bases and J by 3 bases, with 7 bases between. The V gene's germline CDR1 is GTSNPN and CDR2 SVGIG (reference sequence). The CDR3 consists of 10 residues. The sample is drawn from a study of cytomegalovirus exposure and HLA in healthy donors. Every donor was a healthy person donating bone marrow. The PCR made use of 60 Vbeta and 13 Jbeta primers. The repertoire was sequenced with immunoSEQ multiplex PCR; TCRdb's copy has only in-frame clones and lacks some. The table shows under 200,000 clones, with more than 60% occurring only once. Study-level points and caveats: Most of the TCR beta V segments (in an earlier analysis) were productive either about 87% or about 30% of the time. It is likely that the observed cluster of highly shared sequence variants was a sequencing artifact.

Input material: PBMCs. The chain employs TRBV30 and TRBJ1-1, with D unresolved. This TCR came from a woman aged 50 to 60 in good health and CMV-seropositive. The CDR3 coding sequence is TGTGCCCTTACGGACACTGAAGCTTTCTTT. It encodes CALTDTEAFF.